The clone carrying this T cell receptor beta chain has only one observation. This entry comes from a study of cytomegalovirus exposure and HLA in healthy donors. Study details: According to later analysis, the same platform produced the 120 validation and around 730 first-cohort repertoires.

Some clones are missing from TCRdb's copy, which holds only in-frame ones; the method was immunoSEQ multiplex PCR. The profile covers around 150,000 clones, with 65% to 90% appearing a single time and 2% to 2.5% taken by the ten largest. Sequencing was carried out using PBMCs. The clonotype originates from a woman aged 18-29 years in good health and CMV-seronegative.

The CDR3 sequence is CASSLPLAGLYEQYF. CDR3 nucleotides: TGTGCCAGCAGCTTACCGCTAGCCGGCCTCTACGAGCAGTACTTC. The chain couples TRBV7-9 to TRBJ2-7; D may be TRBD2 (5 bases). V was cut by 2 bases and J by 3 bases, with 14 bases left in between. Germline CDR1 is SEHNR and CDR2 is FQNEAQ (reference sequence). The CDR3 spans 15 residues.